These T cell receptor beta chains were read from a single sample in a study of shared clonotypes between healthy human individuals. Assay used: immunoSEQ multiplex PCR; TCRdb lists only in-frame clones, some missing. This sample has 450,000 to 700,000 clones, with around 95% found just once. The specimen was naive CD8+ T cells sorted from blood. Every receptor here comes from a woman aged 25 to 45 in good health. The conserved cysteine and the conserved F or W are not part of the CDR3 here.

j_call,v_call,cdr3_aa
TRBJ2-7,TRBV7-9,ASSFDGQVYEQY
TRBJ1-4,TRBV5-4,ASSSREGEKLF
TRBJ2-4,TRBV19,ASSSLSGYAKNIQY
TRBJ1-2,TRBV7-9,ASSPAVRDYGYT
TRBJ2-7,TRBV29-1,SVVEGVHEQY
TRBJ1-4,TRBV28,ASSLLGGRGEKLF
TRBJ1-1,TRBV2,ATTVATGGTEAF
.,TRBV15,ATSRDQLLADPYEQY
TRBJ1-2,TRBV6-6,ASSYGGGFNYGYT
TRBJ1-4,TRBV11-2,ASSSQAGVTNEKLF
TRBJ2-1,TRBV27,ASSPLAGLNEQF
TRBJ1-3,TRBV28,ASSRQILLSGNTIY
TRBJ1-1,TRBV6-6,ASSSLRNTEAF
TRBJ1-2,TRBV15,ATSLRQGLSYT
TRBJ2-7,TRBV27,ASSLYREGGYEQY
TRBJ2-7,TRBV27,ASSPFSGSYEQY
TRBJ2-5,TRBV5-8,ASSLVFSETQY
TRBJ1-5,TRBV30,AWSVSTYNQPQH
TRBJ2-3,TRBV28,ASSLLGPWGTDTQY
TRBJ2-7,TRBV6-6,ASTHEGYSYEQY
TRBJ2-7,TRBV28,ASSLADGFYEQY
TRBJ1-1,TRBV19,ASSMVPGPEAF
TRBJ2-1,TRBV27,ASRLAPGGRANEQF
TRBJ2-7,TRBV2,ASRLGLALNYEQY
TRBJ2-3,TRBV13,ASSLKSTSGITDTQY
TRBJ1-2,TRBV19,ASSIWQGDPAYT
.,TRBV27,ASSDRRSEIYEQY
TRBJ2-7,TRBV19,ASSSSGYTYEQY
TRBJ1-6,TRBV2,ASSVGTAPGNSPLH
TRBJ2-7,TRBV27,AARGTSYEQY
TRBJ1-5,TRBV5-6,ANLDLGNQPQH
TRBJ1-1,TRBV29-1,SVESGTGGFTEAF